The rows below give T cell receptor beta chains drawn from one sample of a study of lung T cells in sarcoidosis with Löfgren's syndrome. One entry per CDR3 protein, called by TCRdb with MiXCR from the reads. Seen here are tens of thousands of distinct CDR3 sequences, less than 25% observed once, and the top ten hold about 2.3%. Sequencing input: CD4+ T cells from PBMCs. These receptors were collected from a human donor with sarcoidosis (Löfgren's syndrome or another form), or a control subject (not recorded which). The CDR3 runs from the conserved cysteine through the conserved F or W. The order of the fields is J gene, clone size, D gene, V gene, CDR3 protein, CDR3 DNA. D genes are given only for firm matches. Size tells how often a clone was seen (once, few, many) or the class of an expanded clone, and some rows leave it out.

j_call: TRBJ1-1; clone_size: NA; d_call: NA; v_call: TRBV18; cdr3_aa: CASSLHGPGTNTEAFF; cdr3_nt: TGTGCCAGCTCACTCCACGGTCCAGGGACGAACACTGAAGCTTTCTTT
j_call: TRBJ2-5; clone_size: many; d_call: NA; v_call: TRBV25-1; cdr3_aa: CASRGQGGETQYF; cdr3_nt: TGTGCCAGCAGAGGACAGGGAGGGGAGACCCAGTACTTC
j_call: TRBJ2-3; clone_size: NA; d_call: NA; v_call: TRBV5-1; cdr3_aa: CAGSLDVVSFTDTQYF; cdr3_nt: TGCGCCGGCAGCTTGGACGTGGTCAGTTTCACAGATACGCAGTATTTT
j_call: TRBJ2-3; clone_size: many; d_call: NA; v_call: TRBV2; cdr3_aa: CASRRDLTDTQYF; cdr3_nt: TGCGCCAGCAGGCGGGACCTCACAGATACGCAGTATTTT
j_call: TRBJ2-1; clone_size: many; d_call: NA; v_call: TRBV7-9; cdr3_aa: CASSRPGGYNEQFF; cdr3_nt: TGTGCCAGCAGCCGACCCGGAGGCTACAATGAGCAGTTCTTC
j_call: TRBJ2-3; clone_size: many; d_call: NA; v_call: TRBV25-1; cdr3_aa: CASSELGIGDTDTQYF; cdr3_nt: TGTGCCAGCAGTGAACTAGGGATAGGGGACACAGATACGCAGTATTTT
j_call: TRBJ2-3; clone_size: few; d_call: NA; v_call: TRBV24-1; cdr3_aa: CATSERGDTQYF; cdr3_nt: TGTGCCACCAGTGAGCGTGGAGATACGCAGTATTTT
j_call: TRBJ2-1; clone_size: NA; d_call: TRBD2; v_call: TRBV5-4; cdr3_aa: CASSRAGESADEQFF; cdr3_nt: TGTGCCAGCAGCAGAGCGGGAGAATCAGCCGATGAGCAGTTCTTC
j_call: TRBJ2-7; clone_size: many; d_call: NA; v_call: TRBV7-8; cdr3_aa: CASSLGRYYEQYF; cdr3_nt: TGTGCCAGCAGCTTAGGGCGGTACTACGAGCAGTACTTC
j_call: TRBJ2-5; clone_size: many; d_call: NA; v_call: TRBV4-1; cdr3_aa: CASSHVLMETQYF; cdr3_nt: TGCGCCAGCAGCCATGTTCTCATGGAGACCCAGTACTTC
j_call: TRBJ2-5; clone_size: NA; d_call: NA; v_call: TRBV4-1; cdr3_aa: CASSHQGLKGSRSGPPETQYF; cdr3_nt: TGCGCCAGCAGCCACCAGGGGCTGAAGGGTTCCCGGTCCGGACCCCCGGAGACCCAGTACTTC
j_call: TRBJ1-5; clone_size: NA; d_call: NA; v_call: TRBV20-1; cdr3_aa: CSARPTGIVNQPQHF; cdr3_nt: TGCAGTGCTAGACCAACAGGGATAGTCAATCAGCCCCAGCATTTT
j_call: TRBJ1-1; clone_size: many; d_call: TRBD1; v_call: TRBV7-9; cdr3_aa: CASNVGQTNTEAFF; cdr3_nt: TGTGCCAGCAACGTGGGACAGACGAACACTGAAGCTTTCTTT
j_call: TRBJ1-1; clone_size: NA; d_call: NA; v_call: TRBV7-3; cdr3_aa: CASSSYQFEAFF; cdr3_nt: TGTGCCAGCAGCTCGTACCAGTTTGAAGCTTTCTTT
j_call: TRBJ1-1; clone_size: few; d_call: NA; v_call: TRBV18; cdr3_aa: CASSLLGGDFGTEAFF; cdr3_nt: TGTGCCAGCTCACTGCTGGGGGGCGATTTTGGCACTGAAGCTTTCTTT
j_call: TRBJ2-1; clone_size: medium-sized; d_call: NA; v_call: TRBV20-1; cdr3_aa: CSARAPQLSYNEQFF; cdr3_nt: TGCAGTGCTAGAGCTCCCCAGTTATCCTACAATGAGCAGTTCTTC
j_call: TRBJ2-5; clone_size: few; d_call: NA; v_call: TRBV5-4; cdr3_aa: CASSFSLGGPKTQYF; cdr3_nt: TGTGCCAGCAGCTTTAGTCTTGGGGGGCCGAAGACCCAGTACTTC
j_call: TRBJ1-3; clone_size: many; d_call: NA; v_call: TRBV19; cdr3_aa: CASSEAGYSGNTIYF; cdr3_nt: TGTGCCAGTAGTGAGGCGGGTTACTCTGGAAACACCATATATTTT
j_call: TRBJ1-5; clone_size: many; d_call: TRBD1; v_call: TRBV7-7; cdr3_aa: CASSFPGQPNQPQHF; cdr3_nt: TGTGCTAGCAGCTTTCCGGGACAGCCTAATCAGCCCCAGCATTTT
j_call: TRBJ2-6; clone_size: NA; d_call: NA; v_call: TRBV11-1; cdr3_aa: CASGAPGANVLTF; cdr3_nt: TGTGCCAGCGGGGCCCCTGGGGCCAACGTCCTGACTTTC
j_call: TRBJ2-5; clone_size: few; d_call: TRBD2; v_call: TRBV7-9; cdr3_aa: CASSREGRYQETQYF; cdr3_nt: TGTGCCAGCAGCAGGGAGGGGCGATACCAAGAGACCCAGTACTTC
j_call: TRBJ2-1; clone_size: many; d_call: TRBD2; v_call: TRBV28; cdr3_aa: CASRSTSGSSYNEQFF; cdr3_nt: TGTGCCAGCAGGTCTACTAGCGGAAGCTCCTACAATGAGCAGTTCTTC
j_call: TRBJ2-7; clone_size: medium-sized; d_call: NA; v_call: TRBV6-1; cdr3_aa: CASTRVDRTYEQYF; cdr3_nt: TGTGCCAGCACGCGGGTGGACAGAACCTACGAGCAGTACTTC
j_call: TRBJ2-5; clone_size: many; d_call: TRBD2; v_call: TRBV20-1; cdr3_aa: CSARGSGGHQETQYF; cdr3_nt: TGCAGTGCTAGGGGTAGCGGGGGCCACCAAGAGACCCAGTACTTC
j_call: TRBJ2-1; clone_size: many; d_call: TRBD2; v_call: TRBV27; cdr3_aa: CASSSAGGLIEQFF; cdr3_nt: TGTGCCAGCAGTTCCGCGGGAGGCCTGATTGAGCAGTTCTTC
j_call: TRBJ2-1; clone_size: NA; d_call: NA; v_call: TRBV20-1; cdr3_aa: CSARGGRTAGEQFF; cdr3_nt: TGCAGTGCTAGAGGAGGTCGGACTGCTGGGGAGCAGTTCTTC
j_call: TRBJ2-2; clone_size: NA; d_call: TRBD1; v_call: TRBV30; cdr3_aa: CAWSPWTGAYTGELFF; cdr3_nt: TGTGCCTGGAGTCCTTGGACAGGGGCCTACACCGGGGAGCTGTTTTTT